A selection of T cell receptor beta chains follows, all from one sample in a study of HIV-infected patients and healthy controls. TCRdb ran MiXCR on the 5' RACE reads and lists one entry per CDR3 protein. This repertoire shows approximately 13,000 distinct CDR3 sequences, 4.5% to 5.5% found once; its top ten account for approximately 3.7%. The sequenced sample was blood. The receptors derive from an adult in good health. CDR3s include the opening cysteine and the closing phenylalanine or tryptophan. The D gene is left open where the match is weak. Only some rows state a clone size, as once, few, many or a class for expanded clones.

d_gene	j_gene	abundance	v_gene	CDR3nt	CDR3aa
.	TRBJ2-1	many	TRBV2	TGTGCCAGCAGTCCCCGCGGAGAGTTTAACAATGAGCAGTTCTTC	CASSPRGEFNNEQFF
TRBD1	TRBJ2-7	many	TRBV5-5	TGTGCCAGCAGCTTTTTTGTCGGGACAGGGACCTACGAGCAGTACTTC	CASSFFVGTGTYEQYF
.	TRBJ2-1	medium-sized	TRBV6-1	TGTGCCAGCAGGTGGGCAGGATCCTACAATGAGCAGTTCTTC	CASRWAGSYNEQFF
.	TRBJ2-7	medium-sized	TRBV18	TGTGCCAGCTCACCGTCCGGGGACGAGCAGTACTTC	CASSPSGDEQYF
TRBD1	TRBJ1-5	medium-sized	TRBV19	TGTGCCAGTAGTGTATACCGGGACAGGGATCGTAGGCCCCAGCATTTT	CASSVYRDRDRRPQHF
.	TRBJ2-1	.	TRBV12-5	TGTGCTAGTGGTTTGCAAAGAAAGTACAATGAGCAGTTCTTC	CASGLQRKYNEQFF
.	TRBJ1-2	many	TRBV14	TGTGCCAGCAGAAAATCCACAGAGGGGGGCTACACCTTC	CASRKSTEGGYTF
.	TRBJ2-4	few	TRBV7-9	TGTGCCAGCAGCTTAGGATCGCTTAAAAACATTCAGTACTTC	CASSLGSLKNIQYF
.	TRBJ1-6	many	TRBV3-1	TGTGCCAGCAGCCAGGGGGCTGGCAATTCACCCCTCCACTTT	CASSQGAGNSPLHF
TRBD1	TRBJ2-7	many	TRBV19	TGTGCCAGTCGAAGGGACAGAACCTACGAGCAGTACTTC	CASRRDRTYEQYF
.	TRBJ1-1	many	TRBV10-3	TGTGCCATCAGTGACGGGAGAATGAACACTGAAGCTTTCTTT	CAISDGRMNTEAFF
.	TRBJ2-6	few	TRBV19	TGTGCCAGTGCCTGGGCGACGGGAAGCTCTGGGGCCAACGTCCTGACTTTC	CASAWATGSSGANVLTF
.	TRBJ1-2	many	TRBV6-5	TGTGCCAGCAGTCCGCCGGGGGCCTGGGGCTATGGCTACACCTTC	CASSPPGAWGYGYTF
.	TRBJ1-6	medium-sized	TRBV20-1	TGCAGTGCCCAGACAGGTTTCTATAATTCACCCCTCCACTTT	CSAQTGFYNSPLHF
.	TRBJ2-6	medium-sized	TRBV5-1	TGCGCCAGCAGCTTGGCCAGCAACAGCGTTCGTTCCTCTGGGGCCAACGTCCTGACTTTC	CASSLASNSVRSSGANVLTF
.	TRBJ2-3	.	TRBV6-1	TGTGCCAGCAGTGAAGTTCTAGGAGGGCAGCCTAGCACAGATACGCAGTATTTT	CASSEVLGGQPSTDTQYF
TRBD1	TRBJ1-2	many	TRBV5-1	TGCGCCAGCAGCCGGACAGGGGCAACCTATGGCTACACCTTC	CASSRTGATYGYTF
TRBD2	TRBJ2-3	many	TRBV20-1	TGCAGTGCTAGACCTCCGGGGGCTAGCGGGAGAGGAGATACGCAGTATTTT	CSARPPGASGRGDTQYF
.	TRBJ2-6	few	TRBV5-1	TGCGCCAGCAATAAGGGATCTGGGGCCAACGTCCTGACTTTC	CASNKGSGANVLTF
TRBD1	TRBJ2-7	medium-sized	TRBV2	TGTGCCAGCAGGCTACCGGGACAGGGGCCACGCGAGCAGTACTTC	CASRLPGQGPREQYF
.	TRBJ2-3	.	TRBV29-1	TGCAGCGTCCTCGGATCCAACACAGATACGCAGTATTTT	CSVLGSNTDTQYF
.	TRBJ1-1	many	TRBV5-1	TGCGCCAGCAGGTCTGGGAGCCCGAACACTGAAGCTTTCTTT	CASRSGSPNTEAFF